One sample yielded the 6 T cell receptor beta chains listed below, sequenced in a study of blood T cell repertoires in COVID-19. TCRdb's copy holds only in-frame clones and misses some; the assay was immunoSEQ multiplex PCR. The data hold tens of thousands of clones, with 85% to 90% observed a single time. The sample consisted of peripheral blood. Source of these receptors: a human donor in a cohort sampled during active COVID-19.

This rearrangement joins TRBV2 to TRBJ2-7, with 11 positions matching TRBD2. CDR3 size: 16 residues. Germline values: CDR1 SNHLY, CDR2 FYNNEI. Trimming removed 6 bases from V and 6 bases from J; junction bases left unmatched: 13. CDR3 nucleotides: TGTGCCAGCAGACGTTTACTAGCGGGAGCTCCCCTCGAGCAGTACTTC. Its protein product is CASRRLLAGAPLEQYF.

This clone was observed a single time. This chain connects TRBV7-6 to TRBJ2-7; TRBD1 matches at 7 bases. V dropped 1 base and J dropped 4; count of bases not matched to a gene: 10. The CDR3 is 16 residues long. Germline V gene lookup returns CDR1 SGHVS and CDR2 FNYEAQ. The CDR3 nucleotides are TGTGCCAGCAGCTTAGAGATGACAGGGAGTCTTTACGAGCAGTACTTC. Its protein product is CASSLEMTGSLYEQYF. The full variable domain, completed using reference TRBV7-6 and TRBJ2-7, is GAGVSQSPRYKVTKRGQDVALRCDPISGHVSLYWYRQALGQGPEFLTYFNYEAQQDKSGLPNDRFSAERPEGSISTLTIQRTEQRDSAMYRCASSLEMTGSLYEQYFGPGTRLTVT.

The table lists this clone with a count of one. The V and J genes are TRBV28 and TRBJ2-7, with TRBD2 matching 7 bases. The V and J ends lost 5 bases and 6 bases, in that order; junction bases with no gene match: 4. The CDR3 is 12 residues long. CDR1 and CDR2 from the germline V gene are MDHEN and SYDVKM. This CDR3 is CASSRGRAEQYF. The CDR3 DNA reads as TGTGCCAGCAGTCGAGGGAGGGCCGAGCAGTACTTC.

The rearrangement uses TRBV28 and TRBJ2-7; possible D gene TRBD2, 6 bases. Germline-derived CDR1 and CDR2 are MDHEN and SYDVKM. CDR3 length: 14 residues. V lost 5 bases to trimming and J lost 3 bases, with 14 bases between them. CDR3 amino acids: CASSKAGGYYEQYF. In nucleotides, the CDR3 is TGTGCCAGCAGTAAGGCCGGGGGATACTACGAGCAGTACTTC.

This clone turned up a few times. This sequence joins TRBV6-4 and TRBJ2-3; D may be TRBD1 (6 bases). Germline V gene lookup returns CDR1 MRHNA and CDR2 SNTAGT. V lost 3 bases to trimming and J lost 3 bases, with 10 bases between them. This CDR3 is built from 14 residues. Here the CDR3 reads CASSEKGETDTQYF. CDR3 in DNA: TGTGCCAGCAGTGAGAAGGGGGAGACAGATACGCAGTATTTT.

The V gene is TRBV28, the J gene TRBJ2-1; 10 bases align to TRBD2. This CDR3 region has 18 residues. After removal of 5 bases from V and 0 bases from J, the junction contained 10 bases not matched to a gene. The germline gives CDR1 MDHEN, CDR2 SYDVKM. DNA for the CDR3: TGTGCCAGCAGTGACCCTAGCGGGAGCGAAGACTCCTACAATGAGCAGTTCTTC. Amino acid sequence: CASSDPSGSEDSYNEQFF.